This TCR beta chain stems from a study of CD8 T cells in Susac syndrome (dated by TCRdb to 2018 to 2020). As for the study more broadly: Repertoire sequencing was used to test whether CD8+ T cell activation and differentiation in Susac syndrome was antigen driven. The research as a whole found: The TCR sequencing and HLA analysis was acknowledged to have included a relatively small number of individuals.

CDR1 and CDR2, looked up from the germline V gene, are SGHRS and YFSETQ. V and J lose 0 bases and 2 bases, and a span of 9 bases separates them. Its CDR3 holds 15 amino acids, cysteine through phenylalanine. Only the CDR3 DNA is retained, 45 bases long and in frame from the first base. Peripheral blood CD8+ and CD4+ T cells from healthy donors, Susac syndrome patients and multiple sclerosis patients were profiled using high-throughput TCR beta sequencing. Healthy donors were included as age- and sex-matched controls. Bulk CD8+ and CD4+ T cells were purified by magnetic negative isolation, while CD8+ TEMRA cells were enriched using FACS. Blood was drawn into EDTA tubes, processed within 24 hours, and PBMCs were isolated by density gradient centrifugation. PBMCs destined for TCR sequencing were cryopreserved in liquid nitrogen and later thawed in a 37 °C water bath. The sorted or isolated CD4+, CD8+ and CD8+ TEMRA cells reached a purity of at least 90%.

RNA was extracted using the RNeasy kit, and roughly 0.5 to 1 microgram was reverse transcribed with random hexamers. The immunoSEQ multiplex PCR assay, covering 54 Vbeta and 13 Jbeta segments, was used to amplify TCR beta CDR3 regions. To correct PCR amplification bias, a synthetic template baseline was used for both primer optimization and computational correction. Per the authors' processing: Reads were annotated to V, D and J genes per IMGT and analyzed with immunoSEQ Analyzer, keeping only productive sequences. Clonality was calculated as one minus the Shannon entropy normalized by log2 of the number of productive unique sequences. For each patient and control, public and private clones were evaluated within the 100 most prevalent clones. Clones were defined as Susac-specific when absent from the healthy and MS cohorts, from fewer than 1,300 published viral clones and from other ImmuneACCESS disease sequences. The public reads were run again by TCRdb, first through fastp at Q25 and then through MiXCR, and only productive beta chains were kept. A single entry per CDR3 protein holds the most common genes and DNA from its merged rows. The V and J calls, along with clone size, are taken from TCRdb and not from the paper's own processing. Here the sample has about 130,000 distinct CDR3 sequences; 90% to 95% occur a single time. The ten top clones hold 0.087% of the sample.

Of note for this clonotype: This clone's antigen is unknown. One base away there is no much larger clone; base qualities are not given.

This clonotype originated in a human donor in good health. In this chain, TRBV5-1 is recombined with TRBJ2-1; possibly the D gene is TRBD2, per 6 matching bases. Specimen: CD4+ T cells from PBMCs. The CDR3 sequence is CASSLAGGTYNEQFF. The DNA sequence reads TGCGCCAGCAGCTTGGCGGGCGGGACCTACAATGAGCAGTTCTTC.